This TCR beta chain was documented in a study of T cells expressing NK-cell markers. Study outcomes and limitations: Four donors likewise had their CD3+CD56-NKG2C+ fraction led by these clonotypes.

About this clonotype: Its antigen is unknown.

This CDR3 comprises 13 residues. Germline V CDR1 and CDR2: MNHEY, SMNVEV (reference sequence). It was by 5'RACE template switching with UMIs that TCR beta cDNA was made. TCRdb derives one entry per CDR3 protein from the 5' RACE reads, leaving out DNA. Its table lists about 390,000 distinct CDR3 sequences. This TCR was recovered from a woman aged 45-65 years in good health. The chain uses TRBV27 and TRBJ2-2; TCRdb's assignment of TRBD1 cannot be checked, as there is no DNA. Sequenced: blood T cells: a sorted CD56 or NKG2C T cell subset, CD4+ or CD8+ T cells, or bulk PBMC T cells (not recorded which). This chain's CDR3 is CASSFGLGRELFF.